The 26 T cell receptor beta chains reported below all come from one sample, sequenced in a study of T-cell memory formation after mild COVID-19 (dated by TCRdb to 2020 to 2022). Receptors were amplified or captured by 5' RACE. Sequencing took place on an Illumina NovaSeq 6000. TCRdb applied fastp at Q25 and MiXCR to the public reads, then kept only in-frame beta chains. Here each entry gathers all rows of one CDR3 protein and keeps the most common genes and DNA. This sample comprises about 130,000 distinct CDR3 sequences, roughly 24% of them detected only once. Jointly, the top ten make up around a quarter of the sample. The sequencing input was PBMCs or a T cell subset sorted from them (not recorded which). The receptors here all came from an adult woman who had mild COVID-19 (a few samples of this study predate the infection). The sample titles of this study are shuffled in the database, so cell type and time point are left out; the donor was told from shared clones.

CDR3 amino acids: CASSEHLYYGYTF. Written as DNA, the CDR3 is TGTGCCAGCAGTGAGCACCTTTACTATGGCTACACCTTC. The genes are TRBV25-1 and TRBJ1-2; D is undetermined. Trimming cost V 3 bases and J 3 bases, with 8 bases left between them. CDR3 length: 13 amino acids. CDR1 MGHDK and CDR2 SYGVNS come from the germline V gene.

This clonotype was recorded a few times. The chain couples TRBV2 to TRBJ2-7, with a tentative D call TRBD1 (7 bases). V lost 6 bases and J lost 2, with 17 bases in between. The CDR3 is 15 residues long. Germline-derived CDR1 and CDR2 are SNHLY and FYNNEI. The CDR3 loop is CASSVFQGGTYEQYF. The CDR3 DNA sequence: TGTGCCAGCAGCGTATTTCAGGGGGGCACCTACGAGCAGTACTTC. Full variable domain (rest looked up from reference TRBV2 and TRBJ2-7): EPEVTQTPSHQVTQMGQEVILRCVPISNHLYFYWYRQILGQKVEFLVSFYNNEISEKSEIFDDQFSVERPDGSNFTLKIRSTKLEDSAMYFCASSVFQGGTYEQYFGPGTRLTVT.

The chain couples TRBV7-9 to TRBJ1-4; tentatively, D is TRBD1 (6 bases). The CDR3 totals 17 residues. V lost 3 bases and J lost 4, with 18 bases in between. Germline values: CDR1 SEHNR, CDR2 FQNEAQ (reference sequence). CDR3 in DNA: TGTGCCAGCAGCTTTCCGGGACACCCGGATGGTAATGAAAAACTGTTTTTT. The encoded protein is CASSFPGHPDGNEKLFF.

The rearrangement links TRBV29-1 to TRBJ2-1; D unclear. The CDR3 loop spans 11 amino acids. Germline lookup yields CDR1 SQVTM and CDR2 ANQGSEA. V gave up 1 base and J gave up 12 bases, with 10 bases separating them. In DNA, the CDR3 is TGCAGCGTTGAAGGTCCCCTGGGGCAGTTCTTC. Its protein product is CSVEGPLGQFF.

V and J are TRBV7-8 and TRBJ2-7; no definite D call. CDR3 size: 12 residues. The germline V and J ends were trimmed by 3 bases and 6 bases, with 9 bases remaining between them. Germline V CDR1 and CDR2: SGHVS, FQNEAQ. The CDR3 coding sequence is TGTGCCAGCAGCTTCTCCGCAGGCGAGCAGTACTTC. This sequence encodes CASSFSAGEQYF.

The chain links TRBV24-1 to TRBJ2-1, with TRBD2 matching 15 bases. This CDR3 has 20 amino acids. Germline V gene data show CDR1 as KGHDR and CDR2 as SFDVKD. Trimming cost V 4 bases and J 4 bases; bases outside gene matches: 13. As DNA, the CDR3 is TGTGCCACCAGTGACCCCCGGACTAGCGGGAGGGCCCAGGGATACAATGAGCAGTTCTTC. Protein product: CATSDPRTSGRAQGYNEQFF.

This rearrangement joins TRBV9 to TRBJ1-2; 9 nucleotides match TRBD1. This CDR3 has 14 amino acids. The junction had 4 bases not matched to a gene; V was cut back by 4 bases and J by 3 bases. Per germline, CDR1 SGDLS and CDR2 YYNGEE. The CDR3 DNA sequence: TGTGCCAGCAGCACGGGGACAGGGCACTATGGCTACACCTTC. Protein: CASSTGTGHYGYTF.

This rearrangement joins TRBV29-1 to TRBJ2-2, with 12 bases lining up with TRBD2. The CDR3 totals 14 residues. J lost 6 bases, V lost 7 bases, and 6 bases had no gene match. CDR1 SQVTM and CDR2 ANQGSEA come from the germline V gene. The chain's CDR3 is CSGLGLAGPGELFF. DNA for the CDR3: TGCAGCGGATTAGGACTAGCGGGGCCCGGGGAGCTGTTTTTT.

The chain joins TRBV5-5 to TRBJ2-7, with a weak D call TRBD2 (6 bases). Germline CDR1 reads SGHKS; CDR2 reads YYEKEE (reference sequence). Trimming removed 3 bases from V and 2 bases from J, with 12 bases in between. The CDR3 loop spans 14 amino acids. The DNA for the CDR3 is TGTGCCAGCAGCTATATAGCGGCCCCCTACGAGCAGTACTTC. As protein: CASSYIAAPYEQYF. Full variable domain (rest looked up from reference TRBV5-5 and TRBJ2-7): DAGVTQSPTHLIKTRGQQVTLRCSPISGHKSVSWYQQVLGQGPQFIFQYYEKEERGRGNFPDRFSARQFPNYSSELNVNALLLGDSALYLCASSYIAAPYEQYFGPGTRLTVT.

The rearrangement links TRBV7-8 to TRBJ2-7, with TRBD2 matching over 10 bases. Germline values: CDR1 SGHVS, CDR2 FQNEAQ. V trimming: 1 base; J trimming: 4 bases; junction bases outside the gene matches: 7. The CDR3 has 16 residues. Here the CDR3 reads CASSLEVGLAVYEQYF. CDR3 bases: TGTGCCAGCAGCTTAGAGGTCGGACTAGCGGTTTACGAGCAGTACTTC. Together with reference TRBV7-8 and TRBJ2-7, the CDR3 gives the full variable domain: GAGVSQSPRYKVAKRGQDVALRCDPISGHVSLFWYQQALGQGPEFLTYFQNEAQLDKSGLPSDRFFAERPEGSVSTLKIQRTQQEDSAVYLCASSLEVGLAVYEQYFGPGTRLTVT.

This clonotype was counted once. The chain recombines TRBV7-6 with TRBJ1-1; tentatively, D is TRBD1 (5 bases). The CDR3 length is 13 residues. Trimming took off 5 bases at V and 7 bases at J, with 14 bases between the two ends. Germline CDR1 reads SGHVS; CDR2 reads FNYEAQ. The CDR3 nucleotides are TGTGCCAGCAGCCCAGGAGGGGAGTTTGAAGCTTTCTTT. Encoded protein: CASSPGGEFEAFF.

This clonotype was recorded a few times. V gene TRBV7-8 combines with J gene TRBJ2-1; no definite D call. Germline V gives CDR1 SGHVS, CDR2 FQNEAQ. This CDR3 has 15 residues. V dropped 2 bases and J dropped 7 bases, with 15 bases sitting between them. The CDR3 region is CASSLTPPPANEQFF. The CDR3, as DNA: TGTGCCAGCAGCTTAACGCCACCCCCCGCGAATGAGCAGTTCTTC.

This clonotype was found once. The V call is TRBV27, the J call TRBJ1-1; D gene uncertain. This CDR3 region has 14 residues. Germline V gene lookup returns CDR1 MNHEY and CDR2 SMNVEV (reference sequence). With 6 bases removed from V and 2 bases from J, the gap between germline ends came to 13 bases. Here the CDR3 reads CASSPNDPNTEAFF. The CDR3 nucleotides are TGTGCCAGCAGCCCGAACGATCCCAACACTGAAGCTTTCTTT.

This clonotype was found a few times. V gene TRBV4-3 combines with J gene TRBJ1-6, with 9 bases lining up with TRBD1. After removal of 3 bases from V and 9 bases from J, the junction contained 3 bases not matched to a gene. Looked up from germline, CDR1 is LGHNA and CDR2 is YSLEER. The CDR3 loop spans 14 amino acids. CDR3 coding DNA: TGCGCCAGCAGCCAGGACAGGGGCGGTTCACCCCTCCACTTT. Translated: CASSQDRGGSPLHF.

This clonotype was counted only a few times. The genes are TRBV12-3 or TRBV12-4 and TRBJ1-2; 10 bases are shared with TRBD1. The ends lost 5 bases at V and 7 bases at J; junction bases unmatched: 7. The CDR3 runs 14 residues. CDR3 protein: CASSPGTGALGYTF. The CDR3 DNA is TGTGCCAGCAGTCCCGGGACAGGGGCACTTGGCTACACCTTC.

The table lists this clonotype with a few counts. J is TRBJ2-4 and V is TRBV6-5, with D tentatively TRBD2 (6 bases). There are 14 residues in the CDR3. Trimming left V 5 bases short and J 12 bases short, with 20 bases between. Germline CDR1 is MNHEY and CDR2 is SVGAGI. This chain's CDR3 is CASSATQPEGTQYF. CDR3 DNA sequence: TGTGCCAGCAGTGCGACACAACCGGAGGGTACTCAGTACTTC.

This chain connects TRBV7-9 to TRBJ2-5, with a possible D match to TRBD2 (6 bases). CDR3 length: 13 residues. V lost 2 bases and J 5 bases, leaving 9 bases between the germline ends. Germline V lookup: CDR1 SEHNR, CDR2 FQNEAQ (reference sequence). CDR3 coding DNA: TGTGCCAGCAGCTTAATTGCGGGGGAGACCCAGTACTTC. This gives the protein CASSLIAGETQYF.

The V gene is TRBV4-2, the J gene TRBJ2-3, with D perhaps matching TRBD1 or TRBD2 (5 bases each). Germline CDR1 reads LGHNA; CDR2 reads YNFKEQ. This CDR3 spans 15 amino acids. The V end lost 0 bases, the J end lost 2 bases, and 9 bases lay between the germline ends. For the CDR3, the DNA is TGTGCCAGCAGCCAAGAGGGACGAGACACAGATACGCAGTATTTT. Its translation is CASSQEGRDTDTQYF.

This clonotype has just a few counts. The J gene is TRBJ1-6, the V gene TRBV6-1, with D perhaps matching TRBD1 (5 bases). CDR1 is MNHNS and CDR2 is SASEGT in the germline V gene. The CDR3 is 15 residues long. With 4 bases removed from V and 5 bases from J, the gap between germline ends came to 12 bases. The chain's CDR3 is CASSAGTADNSPLHF. The DNA of the CDR3 is TGTGCCAGCAGTGCGGGGACGGCTGATAATTCACCCCTCCACTTT.

This clonotype came up a few times. This chain uses TRBV24-1 with TRBJ1-1; D remains ambiguous. The CDR3 is 12 amino acids. V was cut by 1 base and J by 10 bases, with 9 bases left in between. Germline V gene data show CDR1 as KGHDR and CDR2 as SFDVKD. CDR3 region: CATSDLGMGAFF. CDR3 sequence (DNA): TGTGCCACCAGTGATTTAGGGATGGGAGCTTTCTTT.

V usage is TRBV27 and J usage is TRBJ1-5, with D unresolved. This CDR3 is 14 amino acids long. Trimming removed 5 bases from V and 4 bases from J, with 12 bases in between. Germline CDR1 reads MNHEY; CDR2 reads SMNVEV (reference sequence). In DNA, the CDR3 is TGTGCCAGCAGTCCCCTCGGAGTTAATCAGCCCCAGCATTTT. This encodes CASSPLGVNQPQHF.

The chain links TRBV7-2 to TRBJ1-2; TRBD1 matches 12 bases. Trimming cost V 3 bases and J 3 bases; bases outside gene matches: 2. This CDR3 has 15 residues. Germline assignment: CDR1 SGHTA and CDR2 FQGNSA. In DNA form, the CDR3 reads TGTGCCAGCAGCTTGGGACAGGGGGCCTACTATGGCTACACCTTC. As protein: CASSLGQGAYYGYTF.

This clonotype was counted only a few times. The chain joins TRBV7-9 to TRBJ2-7; 8 bases are shared with TRBD2. V was clipped by 5 bases and J by 6 bases; unmatched bases: 9. The germline V gene has CDR1 SEHNR and CDR2 FQNEAQ (reference sequence). The CDR3 length is 14 residues. CDR3 sequence (DNA): TGTGCCAGCAGCCCACCGGTTCTAGCGGGCGAGCAGTACTTC. Its translation is CASSPPVLAGEQYF.

This clonotype has only a few counts. This chain connects TRBV20-1 to TRBJ2-1, with D maybe TRBD2 (6 bases). Trimming removed 1 base at V and 0 bases at J, with 13 bases between. Germline CDR1 reads DFQATT; CDR2 reads SNEGSKA (reference sequence). This CDR3 contains 16 residues. The CDR3 loop is CSARGLAASSYNEQFF. The CDR3 DNA follows: TGCAGTGCTAGAGGGTTAGCGGCTAGCTCCTACAATGAGCAGTTCTTC.

The chain joins TRBV7-9 to TRBJ2-2; perhaps D is TRBD1 or TRBD2 (5 bases each). Germline CDR1 SEHNR, CDR2 FQNEAQ (reference sequence). V lost 4 bases and J 0 bases, leaving 18 bases between the germline ends. This CDR3 comprises 18 residues. The CDR3 here is CASSSPPGEGTNTGELFF. CDR3 bases: TGTGCCAGCAGCTCACCCCCGGGCGAGGGGACGAACACCGGGGAGCTGTTTTTT. Based on the CDR3 plus reference TRBV7-9 and TRBJ2-2, the full variable domain is DTGVSQNPRHKITKRGQNVTFRCDPISEHNRLYWYRQTLGQGPEFLTYFQNEAQLEKSRLLSDRFSAERPKGSFSTLEIQRTEQGDSAMYLCASSSPPGEGTNTGELFFGEGSRLTVL.

This chain links TRBV12-3 or TRBV12-4 with TRBJ2-1; D is unclear. This CDR3 is built from 12 residues. The V end lost 2 bases, the J end lost 8 bases, and 7 bases lay between the germline ends. The CDR3, as DNA: TGTGCCAGCAGTTTATTTCGGGATGAGCAGTTCTTC. It codes for CASSLFRDEQFF.